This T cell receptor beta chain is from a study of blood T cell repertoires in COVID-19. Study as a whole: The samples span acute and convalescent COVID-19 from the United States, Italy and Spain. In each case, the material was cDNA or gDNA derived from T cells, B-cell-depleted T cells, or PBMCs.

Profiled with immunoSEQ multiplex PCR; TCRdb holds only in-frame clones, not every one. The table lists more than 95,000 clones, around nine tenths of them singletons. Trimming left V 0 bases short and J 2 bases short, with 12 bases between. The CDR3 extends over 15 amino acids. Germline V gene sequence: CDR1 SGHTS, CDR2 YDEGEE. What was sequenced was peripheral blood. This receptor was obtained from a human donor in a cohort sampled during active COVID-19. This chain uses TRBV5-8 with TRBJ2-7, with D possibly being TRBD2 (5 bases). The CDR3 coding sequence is TGTGCCAGCAGCTTGGTCGGCGGGCCTACCTACGAGCAGTACTTC. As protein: CASSLVGGPTYEQYF.